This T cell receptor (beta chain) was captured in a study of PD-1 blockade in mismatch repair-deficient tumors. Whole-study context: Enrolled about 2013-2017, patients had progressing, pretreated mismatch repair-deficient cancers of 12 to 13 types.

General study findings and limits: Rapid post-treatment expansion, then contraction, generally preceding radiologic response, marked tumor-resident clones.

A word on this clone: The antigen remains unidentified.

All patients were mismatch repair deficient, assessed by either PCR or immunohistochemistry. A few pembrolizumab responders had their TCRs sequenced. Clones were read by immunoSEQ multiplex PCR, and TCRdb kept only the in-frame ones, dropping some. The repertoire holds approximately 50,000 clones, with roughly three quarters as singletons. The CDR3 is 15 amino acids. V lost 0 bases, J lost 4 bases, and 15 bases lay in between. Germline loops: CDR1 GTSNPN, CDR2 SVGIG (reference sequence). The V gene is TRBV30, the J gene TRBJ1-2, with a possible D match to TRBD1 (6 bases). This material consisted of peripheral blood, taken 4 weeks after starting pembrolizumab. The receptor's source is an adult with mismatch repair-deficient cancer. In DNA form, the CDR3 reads TGTGCCTGGAGTGTACGTATAGGGGGTACCTATGGCTACACCTTC. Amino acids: CAWSVRIGGTYGYTF.